The 2 T cell receptor beta chains listed next were all sequenced from one sample in a study of blood T cell repertoires in COVID-19. The assay was immunoSEQ multiplex PCR, and TCRdb's table has in-frame clones only and misses some. This table has about 75,000 clones, 60% to 85% appearing once. Sequences were obtained from peripheral blood. These receptors were taken from a woman older than 75 with active or convalescent COVID-19.

The chain recombines TRBV19 with TRBJ1-5, with TRBD1 identical over 9 bases. CDR1 is LNHDA, CDR2 SQIVND, per germline (reference sequence). CDR3 length: 20 residues. The V and J ends lost 1 base and 4 bases, in that order; junction bases with no gene match: 17. CDR3 coding DNA: TGTGCCAGTAGTATAGGGGGACAGGGTCGACCTACGTGGTGGAATCAGCCCCAGCATTTT. Its translation is CASSIGGQGRPTWWNQPQHF.

The rearrangement joins TRBV18 to TRBJ2-1, with 11 bases that match TRBD2. This CDR3 has 18 residues. The germline CDR1 and CDR2 sequences are KGHSH and LQKENI. J gave up 8 bases and V 1 base, and 13 bases lay outside the gene matches. CDR3 sequence: CASSPLAGGPKTRDEQFF. In DNA form, the CDR3 reads TGTGCCAGCTCACCACTAGCGGGAGGGCCAAAAACGAGGGATGAGCAGTTCTTC.